The 30 T cell receptor beta chains below all came from one sample that was sequenced in a study of T-cell memory formation after mild COVID-19. TCRdb reprocessed the 5' RACE reads with MiXCR, giving one entry per CDR3 protein. The data show around 310,000 distinct CDR3 sequences, roughly 15% seen once. Sequencing used PBMCs or a T cell subset sorted from them (not recorded which). The receptor set was obtained from a man between 18 and 35 years old who had mild COVID-19 (a few samples of this study predate the infection). Cell type and time point are not known.

There are many counts of this clonotype. The CDR3 DNA follows: TGTGCCAGCACCCCCCAGACCTTCCCATCCTTCTACGAGCAGTACTTC. Protein product: CASTPQTFPSFYEQYF. The V gene is TRBV7-8, the J gene TRBJ2-7; unclear D gene. Germline V gives CDR1 SGHVS, CDR2 FQNEAQ. This CDR3 has 16 residues. Trimming shortened V by 7 bases and J by 3 bases, and 22 bases separated the two germline ends.

This clonotype turned up a few times. The chain combines TRBV25-1 with TRBJ1-6, with TRBD1 identical over 7 bases. The CDR3 is 15 residues long. With V trimmed by 6 bases and J by 7 bases, 9 bases remained unmatched. Germline CDR1 is MGHDK and CDR2 is SYGVNS. The chain's CDR3 is CASSRMDRLNSPLHF. The CDR3 coding sequence is TGTGCCAGCAGCCGGATGGACAGGCTGAATTCACCCCTCCACTTT.

Written as DNA, the CDR3 is TGCGCCAGCAGCTTGGGAGGGAGGGATGCCTACGAGCAGTACGTC. Its translation: CASSLGGRDAYEQYV. The chain combines TRBV5-1 with TRBJ2-7; TRBD2 matches at 7 bases. The CDR3 totals 15 residues. Germline V lookup: CDR1 SGHRS, CDR2 YFSETQ. The ends lost 0 bases at V and 2 bases at J; junction bases unmatched: 5.

This clonotype was seen a handful of times. The V and J genes are TRBV4-2 and TRBJ2-1; 10 nucleotides line up with TRBD2. J was trimmed by 0 bases and V by 0 bases; bases with no gene match: 14. Germline V gene lookup returns CDR1 LGHNA and CDR2 YNFKEQ. The CDR3 is 21 residues long. Written as DNA, the CDR3 is TGTGCCAGCAGCCAAGAAGGCCAGCGGGGGGGTCGTTTAAGCTCCTACAATGAGCAGTTCTTC. It is translated as CASSQEGQRGGRLSSYNEQFF.

This clonotype was detected a few times. The chain employs TRBV7-2 and TRBJ2-3; D is perhaps TRBD1 (6 bases). Germline CDR1 reads SGHTA; CDR2 reads FQGNSA. Between the trimmed V and J ends, which lost 4 bases and 2 bases, there was a span of 16 bases. The CDR3 totals 16 residues. The CDR3 loop is CASSSRWGRNTDTQYF. Written as DNA, the CDR3 is TGTGCCAGCAGCTCCCGATGGGGGCGCAACACAGATACGCAGTATTTT.

This clonotype was seen a few times. This clone may be a read error of a much larger clone one base away. The chain has TRBV2 and TRBJ2-7; D unresolved. Germline-derived CDR1 and CDR2 are SNHLY and FYNNEI. The CDR3 spans 11 residues. Deletions cut 5 bases from V and 0 bases from J, with 2 bases between. CDR3 bases: TGTGCCAGCAGTTACTCCTACGAGCAGTACGTC. Amino acids: CASSYSYEQYV.

This clonotype came up a few times. The rearrangement uses TRBV6-5 and TRBJ2-3; no firm D call. Germline-derived CDR1 and CDR2 are MNHEY and SVGAGI. CDR3 size: 15 residues. V lost 0 bases and J 4 bases, leaving 11 bases between the germline ends. CDR3: CASSYSYRIADTQYF. CDR3 coding DNA: TGTGCCAGCAGTTACTCGTACCGGATAGCAGATACGCAGTATTTT.

This clonotype was recorded once. The J gene is TRBJ2-5, the V gene TRBV7-9, with 10 bases lining up with TRBD2. The CDR3 sequence is 15 residues long. The J segment lost 2 bases and the V segment lost 6 bases, leaving 6 bases of the junction unmatched. Germline V gene sequence: CDR1 SEHNR, CDR2 FQNEAQ (reference sequence). CDR3 in amino acids: CASSRGTSVQETQYF. In DNA form, the CDR3 reads TGTGCCAGCAGTCGCGGGACTAGCGTTCAAGAGACCCAGTACTTC.

The chain joins TRBV9 to TRBJ2-1, with D unclear. CDR3 length: 13 residues. Germline V gene data show CDR1 as SGDLS and CDR2 as YYNGEE. Trimming took off 3 bases at V and 4 bases at J, with 8 bases between the two ends. CDR3: CASSAATYNEQFF. The CDR3 coding sequence is TGTGCCAGCAGCGCCGCTACTTACAATGAGCAGTTCTTC.

This clonotype was recorded a few times. The gene calls are TRBV6-6 and TRBJ2-1; D is ambiguous. The CDR3 covers 12 residues. V shed 3 bases and J shed 8 bases, with 8 bases lying between them. Germline values: CDR1 MNHNY, CDR2 SVGAGI (reference sequence). CDR3 sequence (DNA): TGTGCCAGCAGTTATGGGTTCGATGAGCAGTTCTTC. Encoded protein: CASSYGFDEQFF.

The gene calls are TRBV20-1 and TRBJ2-7, with a tentative D call TRBD2 (6 bases). The ends were cut back, 1 base at V and 6 bases at J, with 13 bases in the middle. CDR3 size: 13 residues. The germline V gene has CDR1 DFQATT and CDR2 SNEGSKA (reference sequence). The DNA of the CDR3 is TGCAGTGCTAGAGGAATAGCGGCAAGCGAGCAGTACTTC. Its protein product is CSARGIAASEQYF.

This clonotype was observed at least ten times. The rearrangement links TRBV6-2 or TRBV6-3 to TRBJ2-1, with D hard to call. The CDR3 extends over 12 amino acids. The ends were cut back, 6 bases at V and 10 bases at J, with 13 bases in the middle. Germline CDR1 is MNHEY and CDR2 is SVGEGT. The CDR3 protein is CASRPPSGEQFF. In nucleotides, the CDR3 is TGTGCCAGCAGACCACCCTCAGGAGAGCAGTTCTTC.

On this clonotype itself: The CDR3 end shows no conserved phenylalanine or tryptophan, and so a read error is likely. The CDR3 here is CSVAGYTEAFL. The CDR3, as DNA: TGCAGCGTTGCAGGGTACACTGAAGCTTTCTTA. V is TRBV29-1 and J is TRBJ1-1; perhaps TRBD1 as D (5 bases). This CDR3 contains 11 residues. Germline CDR1 is SQVTM and CDR2 is ANQGSEA. The V end lost 4 bases, the J end lost 3 bases, and 6 bases lay between the germline ends.

This clonotype showed up just a few times. The chain has TRBV2 and TRBJ2-4; weak D call: TRBD1 (7 bases). Trimming removed 3 bases from V and 2 bases from J, with 14 bases in between. Looked up from germline, CDR1 is SNHLY and CDR2 is FYNNEI. The length of the CDR3 is 16 residues. The CDR3 sequence is CASSERAGGTKNIQYF. CDR3 in DNA: TGTGCCAGCAGTGAGCGGGCAGGGGGGACCAAAAACATTCAGTACTTC.

The rearrangement links TRBV5-1 to TRBJ1-1; 8 bases align to TRBD1. Germline CDR1 is SGHRS and CDR2 is YFSETQ. The CDR3 is made up of 14 amino acids. Trimming removed 4 bases from V and 7 bases from J; junction bases left unmatched: 9. CDR3 coding DNA: TGCGCCAGCAGCGATTTTGGACAGGGCTATGAAGCTTTCTTT. This gives the protein CASSDFGQGYEAFF.

This clonotype has ten or more counts. The chain carries TRBV6-1 and TRBJ2-7; D may be TRBD1 or TRBD2 (5 bases each). The CDR3 sequence is 14 residues long. Trimming removed 7 bases at V and 4 bases at J, with 17 bases between. CDR1 and CDR2 (germline): MNHNS, SASEGT. The CDR3 loop is CASTGMDKSYEQYF. CDR3 nucleotides: TGTGCCAGCACCGGGATGGACAAGAGTTACGAGCAGTACTTC.

This clonotype showed up just a few times. This rearrangement joins TRBV5-1 to TRBJ2-1; unclear D gene. CDR1 is SGHRS, CDR2 YFSETQ, per germline. This CDR3 spans 15 amino acids. The V end was cut by 0 bases, the J end by 0 bases, with 7 bases between. The CDR3: CASSLGLSSYNEQFF. CDR3 in DNA: TGCGCCAGCAGCTTGGGGTTGAGCTCCTACAATGAGCAGTTCTTC. The whole variable domain, remainder taken from reference TRBV5-1 and TRBJ2-1, is KAGVTQTPRYLIKTRGQQVTLSCSPISGHRSVSWYQQTPGQGLQFLFEYFSETQRNKGNFPGRFSGRQFSNSRSEMNVSTLELGDSALYLCASSLGLSSYNEQFFGPGTRLTVL.

This chain connects TRBV30 to TRBJ2-3, with a weak D call TRBD2 (6 bases). Germline values: CDR1 GTSNPN, CDR2 SVGIG (reference sequence). Trimming pared 2 bases from V and 3 bases from J, leaving 15 bases between. The CDR3 covers 15 residues. The CDR3 DNA reads TGTGCCTGGAGTCAACTCGGGGGTTTGACAGATACGCAGTATTTT. Protein sequence: CAWSQLGGLTDTQYF.

This clonotype was seen a few times. The chain joins TRBV5-1 to TRBJ2-5, with D possibly being TRBD1 (6 bases). Deletions cut 5 bases from V and 2 bases from J, with 10 bases between. The germline V gene encodes CDR1 SGHRS and CDR2 YFSETQ. The CDR3 runs 13 residues. The CDR3 here is CASRAGEQETQYF. In nucleotides, the CDR3 is TGCGCCAGCAGGGCAGGGGAACAAGAGACCCAGTACTTC.

This clonotype was counted many times. The chain carries TRBV7-2 and TRBJ1-1; no firm D call. V was trimmed by 5 bases and J by 1 base, leaving 8 bases between them. There are 13 residues in the CDR3. Germline V lookup: CDR1 SGHTA, CDR2 FQGNSA. DNA of the CDR3: TGTGCCAGCAGCACCCAGGCGAACACTGAAGCTTTCTTT. Translation gives CASSTQANTEAFF.

The chain couples TRBV6-2 or TRBV6-3 to TRBJ2-5, with D possibly being TRBD1 or TRBD2 (5 bases each). Trimming pared 4 bases from V and 4 bases from J, leaving 16 bases between. This CDR3 spans 15 amino acids. Germline CDR1 and CDR2: MNHEY and SVGEGT. The chain's CDR3 is CASSFRDERLETQYF. The CDR3 bases are TGTGCCAGCAGTTTTCGGGACGAGCGACTAGAGACCCAGTACTTC.

This clonotype was detected a few times. This chain links TRBV19 with TRBJ1-5; a weak D match, TRBD1 (5 bases). The CDR3 loop spans 14 amino acids. The germline gives CDR1 LNHDA, CDR2 SQIVND (reference sequence). The ends were cut back, 11 bases at V and 2 bases at J, with 16 bases in the middle. The CDR3 coding sequence is TGTGCCTCAAGGGGCAGGGAAGGCAATCAGCCCCAGCATTTT. This encodes CASRGREGNQPQHF.

The rearrangement links TRBV9 to TRBJ1-2, with a tentative D call TRBD1 (5 bases). Germline V gene data show CDR1 as SGDLS and CDR2 as YYNGEE. The CDR3 extends over 14 amino acids. V shed 2 bases and J shed 4 bases, with 12 bases lying between them. CDR3 amino acids: CASSVGGPLYGYTF. The DNA of the CDR3 is TGTGCCAGCAGCGTGGGGGGACCCCTCTATGGCTACACCTTC.

This sequence joins TRBV5-1 and TRBJ2-3, with 8 bases fitting TRBD2. The V segment lost 1 base and the J segment 0 bases; nucleotides outside the gene matches: 7. The CDR3 consists of 17 residues. Per germline, CDR1 SGHRS and CDR2 YFSETQ. CDR3 coding DNA: TGCGCCAGCAGCTTGAATGGACTAGCTATTAGCACAGATACGCAGTATTTT. This gives the protein CASSLNGLAISTDTQYF. The whole variable domain, remainder taken from reference TRBV5-1 and TRBJ2-3, is KAGVTQTPRYLIKTRGQQVTLSCSPISGHRSVSWYQQTPGQGLQFLFEYFSETQRNKGNFPGRFSGRQFSNSRSEMNVSTLELGDSALYLCASSLNGLAISTDTQYFGPGTRLTVL.

This clonotype was seen many times. The CDR3, as DNA: TGTGCCAGCAGCTTAGCGAATGCAGGGGTCCAGGGCTACACCTTC. This sequence encodes CASSLANAGVQGYTF. The genes are TRBV7-9 and TRBJ1-2, with D perhaps matching TRBD1 (6 bases). With 0 bases removed from V and 8 bases from J, the gap between germline ends came to 16 bases. Per germline, CDR1 SEHNR and CDR2 FQNEAQ (reference sequence). The CDR3 has 15 amino acids. Filled out from reference TRBV7-9 and TRBJ1-2, the complete variable domain reads DTGVSQNPRHKITKRGQNVTFRCDPISEHNRLYWYRQTLGQGPEFLTYFQNEAQLEKSRLLSDRFSAERPKGSFSTLEIQRTEQGDSAMYLCASSLANAGVQGYTFGSGTRLTVV.

There are many counts of this clonotype. The rearrangement uses TRBV5-1 and TRBJ1-2; possibly TRBD1 for D (6 bases). The V end lost 3 bases, the J end lost 4 bases, and 16 bases lay between the germline ends. CDR1 is SGHRS, CDR2 YFSETQ, per germline. CDR3 size: 15 residues. CDR3 region: CASSSNGQRIYGYTF. CDR3 in DNA: TGCGCCAGCAGCTCCAATGGACAGCGGATCTATGGCTACACCTTC.

Concerning this clonotype: Here the CDR3 omits its conserved ending phenylalanine or tryptophan, so a read error is the likely source. The V call is TRBV12-3 or TRBV12-4, the J call TRBJ1-6; D call uncertain. CDR3 size: 14 residues. V gave up 3 bases and J gave up 7 bases, with 10 bases separating them. CDR3 sequence: CASSFREGNSPLHL. The CDR3 region has the DNA TGTGCCAGCAGTTTTAGGGAGGGAAATTCACCCCTCCACTTA.

This clonotype has ten or more counts. The V call is TRBV11-2, the J call TRBJ1-2; the D gene is possibly TRBD1 (6 bases). Germline CDR1 is SGHAT and CDR2 is FQNNGV. There are 14 residues in the CDR3. The ends were cut back, 5 bases at V and 4 bases at J, with 14 bases in the middle. For the CDR3, the DNA is TGTGCCAGCAGCCCCACGGGAGGGGGCTATGGCTACACCTTC. Its protein is CASSPTGGGYGYTF.

The chain joins TRBV7-2 to TRBJ2-7; TRBD1 aligns across 9 bases. Germline CDR1 is SGHTA and CDR2 is FQGNSA. The CDR3 spans 13 residues. Losses at the gene ends were 5 bases for V and 7 bases for J; bases not matched to a gene: 6. CDR3 residues: CASSRDRVGEQYF. CDR3 bases: TGTGCCAGCAGCCGGGACAGGGTTGGGGAGCAGTACTTC. The whole variable domain, remainder taken from reference TRBV7-2 and TRBJ2-7, is GAGVSQSPSNKVTEKGKDVELRCDPISGHTALYWYRQSLGQGLEFLIYFQGNSAPDKSGLPSDRFSAERTGGSVSTLTIQRTQQEDSAVYLCASSRDRVGEQYFGPGTRLTVT.

This rearrangement joins TRBV10-3 to TRBJ2-1, with D uncertain. There are 15 residues in the CDR3. CDR1 is ENHRY and CDR2 is SYGVKD in the germline V gene. V was clipped by 2 bases and J by 5 bases, with 13 bases between them. The CDR3 coding sequence is TGTGCCATCAGTGAGGAAGTGTGGGAAGACAATGAGCAGTTCTTC. This sequence encodes CAISEEVWEDNEQFF.